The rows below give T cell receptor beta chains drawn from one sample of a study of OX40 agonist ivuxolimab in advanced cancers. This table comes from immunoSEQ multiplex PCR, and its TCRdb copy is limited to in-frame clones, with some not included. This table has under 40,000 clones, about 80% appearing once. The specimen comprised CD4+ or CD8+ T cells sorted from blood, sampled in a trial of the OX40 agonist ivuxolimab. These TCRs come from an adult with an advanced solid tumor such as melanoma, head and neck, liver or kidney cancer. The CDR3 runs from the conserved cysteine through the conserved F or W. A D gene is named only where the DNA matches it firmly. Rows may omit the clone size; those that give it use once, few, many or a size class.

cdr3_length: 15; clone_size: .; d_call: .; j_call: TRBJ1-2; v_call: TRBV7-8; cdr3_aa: CASLSSIGANYGYTF; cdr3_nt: TGTGCCAGCCTCTCGTCTATTGGGGCCAACTATGGCTACACCTTC
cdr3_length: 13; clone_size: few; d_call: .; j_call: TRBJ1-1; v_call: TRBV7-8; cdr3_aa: CASSPPPGLEAFF; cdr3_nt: TGTGCCAGCAGCCCACCGCCGGGCCTTGAAGCTTTCTTT
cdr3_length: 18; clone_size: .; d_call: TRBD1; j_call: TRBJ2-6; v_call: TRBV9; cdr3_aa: CASSFRQGISSGANVLTF; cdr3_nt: TGTGCCAGCAGCTTCAGACAGGGGATCTCCTCTGGGGCCAACGTCCTGACTTTC
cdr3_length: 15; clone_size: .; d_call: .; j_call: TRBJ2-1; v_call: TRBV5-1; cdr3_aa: CASSLETGSYNEQFF; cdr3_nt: TGCGCCAGCAGCTTGGAGACGGGTTCCTACAATGAGCAGTTCTTC
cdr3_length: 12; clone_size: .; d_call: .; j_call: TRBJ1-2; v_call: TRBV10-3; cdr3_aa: CAISVGEGGYTF; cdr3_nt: TGTGCCATCAGTGTTGGTGAAGGGGGCTACACCTTC
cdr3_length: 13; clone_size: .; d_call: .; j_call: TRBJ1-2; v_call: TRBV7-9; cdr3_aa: CASSLLGTHGYTF; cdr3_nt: TGTGCCAGCAGCTTATTAGGTACCCATGGCTACACCTTC
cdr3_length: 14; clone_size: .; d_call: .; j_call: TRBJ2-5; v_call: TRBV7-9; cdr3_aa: CASSFGGGEETQYF; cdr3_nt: TGTGCCAGCAGCTTCGGAGGCGGAGAAGAGACCCAGTACTTC
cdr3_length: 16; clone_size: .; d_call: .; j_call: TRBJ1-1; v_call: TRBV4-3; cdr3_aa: CASSLEHRSVGTEAFF; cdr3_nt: TGCGCCAGCAGCCTGGAACACCGGAGCGTAGGGACTGAAGCTTTCTTT
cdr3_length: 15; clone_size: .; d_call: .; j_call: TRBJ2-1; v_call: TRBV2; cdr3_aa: CASSRVRTNYNEQFF; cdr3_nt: TGTGCCAGCAGCCGGGTACGAACAAATTACAATGAGCAGTTCTTC
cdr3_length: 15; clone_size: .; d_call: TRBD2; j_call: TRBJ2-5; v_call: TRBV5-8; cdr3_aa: CASSPEGLAQETQYF; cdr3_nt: TGTGCCAGCAGCCCGGAGGGACTAGCTCAAGAGACCCAGTACTTC
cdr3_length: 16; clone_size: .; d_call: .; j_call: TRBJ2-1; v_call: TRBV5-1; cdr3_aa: CASSVGGVGSYNEQFF; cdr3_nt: TGCGCCAGCAGCGTTGGAGGAGTGGGCTCCTACAATGAGCAGTTCTTC
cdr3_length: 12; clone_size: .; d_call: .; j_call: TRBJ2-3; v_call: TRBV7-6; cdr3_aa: CASSPGKDTQYF; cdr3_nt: TGTGCCAGCAGCCCCGGGAAGGATACGCAGTATTTT
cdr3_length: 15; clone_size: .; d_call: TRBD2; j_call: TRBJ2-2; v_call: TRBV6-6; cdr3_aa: CASSSRGLAIGELFF; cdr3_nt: TGTGCCAGCAGTTCGCGAGGACTAGCGATCGGGGAGCTGTTTTTT
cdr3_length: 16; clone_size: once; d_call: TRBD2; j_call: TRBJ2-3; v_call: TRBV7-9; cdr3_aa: CASSLGASGYTDTQYF; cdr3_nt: TGTGCCAGCAGCTTAGGAGCTAGCGGTTACACAGATACGCAGTATTTT
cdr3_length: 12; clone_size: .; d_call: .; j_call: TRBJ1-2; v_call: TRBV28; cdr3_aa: CASRTGNYGYTF; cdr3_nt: TGTGCCAGCCGGACTGGTAACTATGGCTACACCTTC
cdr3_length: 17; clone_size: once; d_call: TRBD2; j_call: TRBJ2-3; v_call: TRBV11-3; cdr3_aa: CASSRGLAGGSTDTQYF; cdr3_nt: TGTGCCAGCAGCCGGGGGCTAGCGGGAGGGAGCACAGATACGCAGTATTTT
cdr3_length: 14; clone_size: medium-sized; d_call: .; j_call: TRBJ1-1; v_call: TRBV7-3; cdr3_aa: CASKSTDLNTEAFF; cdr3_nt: TGTGCCAGCAAATCCACAGATTTGAACACTGAAGCTTTCTTT